The entry that follows covers one T cell receptor beta chain sequence. Method: immunoSEQ multiplex PCR; TCRdb's copy keeps in-frame clones and lacks some. The repertoire holds approximately 150,000 clones, with around 89% as singletons. J was trimmed by 1 base and V by 2 bases; bases with no gene match: 3. The CDR3 is made up of 15 amino acids. Germline-derived CDR1 and CDR2 are MDHEN and SYDVKM. The entry originates in a study of blood T cell repertoires in COVID-19. About the study: Sites across the United States, Italy and Spain contributed samples from acute and convalescent COVID-19.

Seattle cases were enrolled at active infection and followed longitudinally. Sequenced: peripheral blood. The V gene is TRBV28, the J gene TRBJ2-3; 7 bases match TRBD2. The sequence was collected from a man younger than 35 with COVID-19, enrolled during active disease. CDR3 coding DNA: TGTGCCAGCAGTTTAGCGGGAGAAGGCACAGATACGCAGTATTTT. Protein sequence: CASSLAGEGTDTQYF.